This T cell receptor (beta chain) is drawn from a study of cytomegalovirus exposure and HLA in healthy donors. General study findings and limits: The authors enumerated 150 to 200 TCR beta chains as linked to cytomegalovirus. Subsequent analysis found a tendency for first-cohort TCR clusters to co-occur within the 95 to 150 validation repertoires. Published work reported that the classifier diagnosed cytomegalovirus status with high specificity and sensitivity.

As to this clone: The antigen is undetermined.

Repertoires were generated with immunoSEQ multiplex PCR, while TCRdb's copy carries only in-frame clones and drops some. The sample lists under 250,000 clones, more than 75% occurring once. The ends lost 5 bases at V and 4 bases at J; junction bases unmatched: 8. Germline V gene data show CDR1 as PRHDT and CDR2 as FYEKMQ (reference sequence). This CDR3 is 16 amino acids long. Sequenced sample: PBMCs. The V call is TRBV13, the J call TRBJ2-1; the match to TRBD1 covers 10 bases. This receptor was identified in a young man in good health and CMV-seronegative. The CDR3 sequence is CASSEADRGGYNEQFF. The DNA for the CDR3 is TGTGCCAGCAGCGAAGCGGACAGGGGGGGATACAATGAGCAGTTCTTC.